Below, one T cell receptor beta chain is given with its context. Its antigen is still unknown. This sample is part of a study of identifying expanded T cells in peripheral blood. Notes on the study in general: Variance in clone template counts between approximately 2-week samples significantly increased with total template count across all healthy donors.

From germline, CDR1 is ENHRY and CDR2 SYGVKD. The V and J ends lost 2 bases and 0 bases respectively, with 9 bases between them. The CDR3 loop spans 15 amino acids. During the collection period, no donor immune events like infections were recorded. Some clones are missing from TCRdb's copy, which holds only in-frame ones; the method was immunoSEQ multiplex PCR. The sample lists tens of thousands of clones, roughly 84% occurring once. Sequencing input: blood. This receptor was obtained from a person aged 18 to 70 in good health. The V gene is TRBV10-3, the J gene TRBJ2-3; tentative D call: TRBD2 (6 bases). CDR3 loop: CAISERAGSTDTQYF. The CDR3 nucleotides are TGTGCCATCAGTGAGCGGGCGGGGAGCACAGATACGCAGTATTTT.